These 2 T cell receptor beta chains originate from one sample sequenced in a study of blood T cells in healthy people across ages. PCR was performed a second time for about 7 to 12 cycles using a sample-barcoded 5' primer and a J-beta primer mix. TCRdb re-analysed the 5' RACE reads in MiXCR, keeping a single row per CDR3 protein. The data show fewer than 900,000 distinct CDR3 sequences, roughly 47% seen once. The sequencing input was blood. The receptors here all came from a woman aged 55-70 years in good health.

On this clonotype: With a much larger clone just one base away, this may be a read error. CDR3 sequence reads: CASSGGPGNEQFF. The CDR3 nucleotides read TGTGCCAGCAGTGGGGGGCCGGGCAATGAGCAGTTCTTC. The V and J genes are TRBV6-2 or TRBV6-3 and TRBJ2-1, with D tentatively TRBD1 or TRBD2 (6 bases each). Germline-derived CDR1 and CDR2 are MNHEY and SVGEGT. V was pared by 5 bases and J by 6 bases, with 11 bases between. CDR3 length: 13 amino acids.

V and J are TRBV6-6 and TRBJ2-1, with 10 bases aligning to TRBD2. The CDR3 consists of 15 residues. Germline V gene data show CDR1 as MNHNY and CDR2 as SVGAGI (reference sequence). With 7 bases clipped from V and 7 bases from J, the junction kept 10 bases outside the gene matches. For the CDR3, the DNA is TGTGCCAGCATCCTACTTCCTAGCGGGAGTAATGAGCAGTTCTTC. Protein: CASILLPSGSNEQFF.